This paragraph reports one T cell receptor (beta chain). V dropped 2 bases and J dropped 4 bases, with 14 bases sitting between them. This CDR3 comprises 15 residues. Per the germline V gene, CDR1 is SGHAT and CDR2 is FQNNGV. The sample comes from a study of blood T cell repertoires in COVID-19. Study-wide context: Material from acute and convalescent COVID-19 was sourced from the United States, Italy and Spain.

TCRdb's table, derived via immunoSEQ multiplex PCR, lists solely in-frame clones and lacks some. The sample yields 55,000 to 70,000 clones, roughly nine tenths seen once. The TCR was taken from a woman aged 65 to 85 with active COVID-19. Sequences were obtained from peripheral blood. The rearrangement uses TRBV11-2 and TRBJ1-1, with no clear D. The chain's CDR3 is CASSLQAPGGTEAFF. The CDR3 DNA reads as TGTGCCAGCAGCTTACAGGCCCCGGGAGGCACTGAAGCTTTCTTT.